This T cell receptor beta chain was captured by sequencing in a study of blood T cell repertoires in COVID-19 (dated by TCRdb to the early 2020s). Study-level background: The collaborator samples originated in the United States, Italy and Spain and spanned the acute and convalescent phases of COVID-19. The repertoires were released in a freely available public database intended as a resource for research on the immune response to SARS-CoV-2. Nearly every sample came with metadata listing a de-identified subject ID, COVID-19 status, age in years and sex. Subjects who had been exposed to COVID-19, were actively infected with it, or had recovered from it provided the deeply sampled blood TCRbeta repertoires that made up the dataset. Where available, HLA class I and class II types were taken from metadata supplied by the sample provider and were not determined by assay-based typing. The prospective study material was composed of cDNA or gDNA derived from T cells, B-cell-depleted T cells, or PBMCs. Samples came from the ongoing ImmuneRACE study (first 160 participants) plus 1,254 subjects from 6 global collaborators. What the research found in general, with its limitations: The quantity of clinical and demographic metadata differed by source and by participant and was supplied without curation.

CDR1 is given as SGDLS and CDR2 as YYNGEE, both from the germline V gene. The cysteine opens and the phenylalanine closes a CDR3 of 16 amino acids. Left in the record is the CDR3 DNA by itself, 48 bases read in frame from the first base. Here V drops 4 bases and J drops 0 bases, and the junction holds 5 bases not matched to any gene. The immunoSEQ Assay, a bias-controlled multiplex PCR, was used to amplify TCRbeta CDR3 regions from genomic DNA. The authors processed their data as follows. Nucleated cell counts per sample were estimated from amplification of reference gene primers within the assay. To quantify the absolute abundance of each unique TCRbeta CDR3 rearrangement, sequence reads were collapsed and filtered. For each sample, productive Simpson clonality was calculated as the square root of Simpson's diversity index across productive rearrangements. TCRdb carries this immuneACCESS record with in-frame sequences only. Its versions omit some clonotypes, under half of them owing to an unresolved V gene in the studies checked, with the rest unexplained. That table supplies the V and J calls and clone size; D and trimming were determined from the DNA. The sample table shows 300,000 to 400,000 clones, and around 88% are seen once. About 7% of the sample comes from the top ten.

Only a few counts were recorded for this clone. What this receptor recognizes is not known. No base quality information exists; no much larger clone differs at one position. One collaborating source in Seattle enrolled patients while the patients were actively infected and followed the patients over time throughout the course of disease. Whole blood was collected in K2EDTA tubes by collaborating institutions according to the institutions' own protocols. For TCRbeta analysis, collaborators shipped samples in one of three forms: frozen whole blood, isolated PBMCs, or DNA extracted from either of those sample types.

The TCR was taken from a woman aged 55 to 70 with COVID-19, enrolled during active disease. This chain joins TRBV9 to TRBJ2-1; 9 middle bases align to TRBD2. The source material was peripheral blood. The DNA sequence is given as TGTGCCAGCAGCCCTAGCGGGGCAAGCTCCTACAATGAGCAGTTCTTC. Its protein reads: CASSPSGASSYNEQFF. The CDR3, completed at both ends by the reference TRBV9 and TRBJ2-1 genes, gives the full variable domain DSGVTQTPKHLITATGQRVTLRCSPRSGDLSVYWYQQSLDQGLQFLIQYYNGEERAKGNILERFSAQQFPDLHSELNLSSLELGDSALYFCASSPSGASSYNEQFFGPGTRLTVL.